This T cell receptor beta chain appears in the sequencing data of a study of cytomegalovirus exposure and HLA in healthy donors. PCR employed 60 Vbeta and 13 Jbeta primers. Assay: immunoSEQ multiplex PCR; the TCRdb copy retains only in-frame clones and omits some. The sample includes about 160,000 clones, more than 65% seen only once; the top ten take approximately 6.5%. Per germline, CDR1 SNHLY and CDR2 FYNNEI. Losses at the gene ends were 4 bases for V and 0 bases for J; bases not matched to a gene: 1. This CDR3 is 14 amino acids long. The rearrangement joins TRBV2 to TRBJ1-1; TRBD1 matches at 8 bases. This sequence was found in a man aged 45-60 years in good health and CMV-seropositive. The source material was PBMCs. This CDR3 is CASSGQGMNTEAFF. For the CDR3, the DNA is TGTGCCAGCAGTGGACAGGGGATGAACACTGAAGCTTTCTTT.